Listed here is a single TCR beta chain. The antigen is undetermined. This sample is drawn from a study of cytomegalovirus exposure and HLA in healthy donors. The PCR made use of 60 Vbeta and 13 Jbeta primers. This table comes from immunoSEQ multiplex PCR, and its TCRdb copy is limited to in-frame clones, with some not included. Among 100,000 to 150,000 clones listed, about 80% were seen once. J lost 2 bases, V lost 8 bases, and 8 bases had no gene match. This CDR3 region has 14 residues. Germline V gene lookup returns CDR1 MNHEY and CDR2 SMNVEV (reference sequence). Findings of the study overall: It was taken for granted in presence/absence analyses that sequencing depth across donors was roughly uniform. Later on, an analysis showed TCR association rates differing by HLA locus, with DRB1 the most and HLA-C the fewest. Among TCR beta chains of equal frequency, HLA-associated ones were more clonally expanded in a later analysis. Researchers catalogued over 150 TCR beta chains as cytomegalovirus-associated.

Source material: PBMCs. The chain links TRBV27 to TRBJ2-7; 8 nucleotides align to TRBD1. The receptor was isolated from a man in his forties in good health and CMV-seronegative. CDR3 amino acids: CASRPYRGAYEQYF. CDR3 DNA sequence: TGTGCCAGCCGCCCGTACAGGGGGGCCTACGAGCAGTACTTC.